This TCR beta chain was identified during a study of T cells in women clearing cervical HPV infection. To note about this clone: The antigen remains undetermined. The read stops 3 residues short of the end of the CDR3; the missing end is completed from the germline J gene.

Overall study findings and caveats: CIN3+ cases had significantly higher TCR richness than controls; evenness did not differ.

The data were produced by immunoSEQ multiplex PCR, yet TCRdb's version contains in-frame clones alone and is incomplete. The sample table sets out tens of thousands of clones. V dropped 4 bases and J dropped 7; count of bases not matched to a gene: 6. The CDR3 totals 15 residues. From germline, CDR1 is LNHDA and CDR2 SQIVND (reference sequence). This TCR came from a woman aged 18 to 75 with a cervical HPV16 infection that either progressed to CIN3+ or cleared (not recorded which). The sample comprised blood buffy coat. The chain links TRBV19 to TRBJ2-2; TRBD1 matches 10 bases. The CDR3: CASSTQGQGVGELFF. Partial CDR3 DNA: TGTGCCAGTAGTACCCAAGGACAGGGGGTCGGGGAG.